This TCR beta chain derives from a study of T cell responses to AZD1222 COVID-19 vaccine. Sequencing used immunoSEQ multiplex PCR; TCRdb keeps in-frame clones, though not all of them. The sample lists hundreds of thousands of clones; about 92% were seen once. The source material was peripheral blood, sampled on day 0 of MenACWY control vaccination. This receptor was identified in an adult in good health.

In DNA, the CDR3 is TGTGCCACCAGTGATTCGTCCTACAATGAGCAGTTCTTC. It is translated as CATSDSSYNEQFF. This sequence joins TRBV24-1 and TRBJ2-1; the D is unclear. Germline CDR1 KGHDR, CDR2 SFDVKD. V lost 2 bases, J lost 1 base, and 2 bases lay in between. This CDR3 is built from 13 residues.